This TCR beta chain was identified in a study of blood T cell repertoires in COVID-19. Study-level information: PBMCs, B-cell-depleted T cells, or T cells were the source of the cDNA or gDNA that made up the material.

Recruits, aged roughly 18 to 95 years, lived in approximately 26 US areas. Membership in each cohort depended on participant-reported clinical history. Authors' data handling: Reference gene primer amplification in the assay estimated nucleated cell counts. Clones were sequenced by immunoSEQ multiplex PCR, and TCRdb holds only the in-frame ones, with some missing. The DNA was the basis for D and trimming; V, J and clone size are from that table. The table shows just under 250,000 clones, with around 89% occurring only once. Germline loops: CDR1 KGHSH, CDR2 LQKENI. The CDR3 is 14 amino acids. V was shortened by 3 bases and J by 3 bases, with 8 bases between the two germline ends. This clone turned up a few times.

This TCR came from a woman in her twenties or thirties who had recovered from COVID-19. The chain combines TRBV18 with TRBJ2-2, with D possibly being TRBD2 (6 bases). Sequencing input: PBMCs or T cells enriched from blood (not recorded which). DNA for the CDR3: TGTGCCAGCTCACCGGGAGGAGACACCGGGGAGCTGTTTTTT. Translating gives CASSPGGDTGELFF.